Following are 27 T cell receptor beta chains from one sample sequenced in a study of regulatory T cells in long-lasting Graves disease. Time point of the sample: persistent/refractory GD, antithyroid drugs over 5 years with positive TRAb. RNA isolated from PBMCs was used to make the TCR library. The TCR beta library used iRepertoire HTBI primers with Arm-PCR amplification of CDR3. TCRdb analysed the multiplex PCR reads with MiXCR anew, one entry per CDR3 protein. The table includes a few hundred thousand distinct CDR3 sequences, 23% detected once. The sequencing here drew on peripheral blood mononuclear cells (PBMCs), taken when the disease was refractory, from a patient treated with antithyroid drugs. These receptors originate from a female donor with Graves disease.

The J gene is TRBJ1-2, the V gene TRBV28; D gene ambiguous. The CDR3 is 14 residues long. Germline CDR1 and CDR2: MDHEN and SYDVKM. Trimming shortened V by 2 bases and J by 5 bases, and 12 bases separated the two germline ends. Written as DNA, the CDR3 is TGTGCCAGCAGTTTAGTGTCGGGGATATATGGCTACACCTTC. It specifies CASSLVSGIYGYTF.

This clonotype was counted at least ten times. The chain employs TRBV27 and TRBJ1-6; 7 nucleotides line up with TRBD1. V lost 1 base and J lost 10; bases outside the gene matches: 7. The length of the CDR3 is 15 residues. Germline assignment: CDR1 MNHEY and CDR2 SMNVEV (reference sequence). The DNA for the CDR3 is TGTGCCAGCAGTTTATGGGCAGGGGGTGGATCACCCCTCCACTTT. This translates into CASSLWAGGGSPLHF.

The chain couples TRBV5-4 to TRBJ2-7; TRBD2 agrees at 7 bases. The germline V gene encodes CDR1 SGHNT and CDR2 YYREEE (reference sequence). V shed 6 bases and J 5 bases; nucleotides not matched to a gene: 11. This CDR3 spans 14 amino acids. The CDR3 region is CASTVLGGPNEQYF. CDR3 in DNA: TGTGCCAGCACCGTATTGGGAGGGCCTAACGAGCAGTACTTC.

The chain has TRBV16 and TRBJ1-1; no reliable D call. This CDR3 has 14 residues. Trimming stripped 2 bases from V and 5 bases from J, with 12 bases between. CDR1 KGHSY and CDR2 FQNENV come from the germline V gene. CDR3 DNA: TGTGCCAGCAGCCAAGGGATCACCCGGACTGAAGCTTTCTTT. Protein: CASSQGITRTEAFF.

A remark on this clonotype: Sequence at one end of the junction differs from germline and may be a read error. The CDR3 DNA reads as TGTGCCGGCAGTGAAGTCGGGTCTTACAGAGCAACTAGTGAAAAACTGTTTTTT. Translation gives CAGSEVGSYRATSEKLFF. The chain employs TRBV2 and TRBJ1-4; D is uncertain. The CDR3 length is 18 residues. CDR1 is SNHLY and CDR2 is FYNNEI in the germline V gene.

The chain is built from TRBV2 and TRBJ2-1, with D unresolved. V lost 7 bases to trimming and J lost 7 bases, with 17 bases between them. Germline V gives CDR1 SNHLY, CDR2 FYNNEI. The CDR3 is 14 residues long. The CDR3 sequence is CASIQRSTDNEQFF. The DNA for the CDR3 is TGTGCCAGCATCCAGAGGTCGACTGATAATGAGCAGTTCTTC.

The table lists this clonotype with many counts. This sequence joins TRBV28 and TRBJ1-4, with 12 bases matching TRBD1. This CDR3 is 17 amino acids long. Germline-derived CDR1 and CDR2 are MDHEN and SYDVKM. The V segment lost 6 bases and the J segment 8 bases; nucleotides outside the gene matches: 13. The chain's CDR3 is CASSPWGQGAEGEKLFF. The CDR3 nucleotides read TGTGCCAGCAGCCCTTGGGGACAGGGGGCCGAGGGAGAAAAACTGTTTTTT. The full variable domain, in which reference TRBV28 and TRBJ1-4 provide the parts outside the CDR3, is DVKVTQSSRYLVKRTGEKVFLECVQDMDHENMFWYRQDPGLGLRLIYFSYDVKMKEKGDIPEGYSVSREKKERFSLILESASTNQTSMYLCASSPWGQGAEGEKLFFGSGTQLSVL.

V gene TRBV3-1 combines with J gene TRBJ2-7; D gene uncertain. CDR1 and CDR2 from the germline V gene are LGHDT and YNNKEL (reference sequence). Trimming shortened V by 0 bases and J by 6 bases, and 12 bases separated the two germline ends. This CDR3 has 14 residues. In DNA form, the CDR3 reads TGTGCCAGCAGCCAAGATAAAGGGTTCGGCGAGCAGTACTTC. Its protein is CASSQDKGFGEQYF.

This clonotype was observed a few times. This rearrangement joins TRBV29-1 to TRBJ2-2; 14 bases are shared with TRBD2. J lost 6 bases, V lost 7 bases, and 4 bases had no gene match. The V gene's germline CDR1 is SQVTM and CDR2 ANQGSEA. The CDR3 covers 14 residues. The CDR3 DNA sequence: TGCAGCGGTGGGACTAGCGGGAGTCCCGGGGAGCTGTTTTTT. Its protein product is CSGGTSGSPGELFF.

The V gene is TRBV12-3 or TRBV12-4, the J gene TRBJ1-1, with D perhaps TRBD1 (5 bases). The CDR3 is 13 residues long. The V end was cut by 8 bases, the J end by 9 bases, with 19 bases between. The CDR3 nucleotides read TGTGCCAGCCATTATCGAGGGGCGGGGAAAGCTTTCTTT. Amino acid sequence: CASHYRGAGKAFF.

The CDR3 spells CSACDPSRSQYF. The CDR3 DNA follows: TGCAGTGCTTGTGACCCCAGTCGTTCCCAGTACTTC. The chain is built from TRBV20-1 and TRBJ2-5; no firm D call. V lost 5 bases, J lost 9 bases, and 16 bases lay in between. Germline CDR1 reads DFQATT; CDR2 reads SNEGSKA (reference sequence). The CDR3 spans 12 residues.

This clonotype was seen repeatedly, ten times or more. The chain joins TRBV2 to TRBJ1-2; a possible D gene is TRBD1 (6 bases). This CDR3 spans 15 amino acids. Trimming cost V 4 bases and J 3 bases, with 15 bases left between them. The germline CDR1 and CDR2 sequences are SNHLY and FYNNEI. As DNA, the CDR3 is TGTGCCAGCAGTGGATCGGGGGGCGCGGACTATGGCTACACCTTC. As protein: CASSGSGGADYGYTF.

Concerning this clonotype itself: A read error is possible here, since a much larger clone lies one base away. The chain is built from TRBV6-4 and TRBJ2-5, with 7 bases fitting TRBD2. Germline V gene data show CDR1 as MRHNA and CDR2 as SNTAGT. This CDR3 is 15 amino acids long. The CDR3 bases are TGTACCAGCAGTTACTCAGTGGGAGGGAGGGAGACCCAGTACTTC. Protein: CTSSYSVGGRETQYF.

This clonotype showed up just a few times. The V call is TRBV6-1, the J call TRBJ1-2, with D hard to call. The CDR3 runs 9 residues. Per germline, CDR1 MNHNS and CDR2 SASEGT. V lost 7 bases to trimming and J lost 8 bases, with 5 bases between them. This chain's CDR3 is CASIVGYTF. The CDR3 coding sequence is TGTGCCAGCATCGTAGGCTACACCTTC.

Only a few counts were recorded for this clonotype. This sequence joins TRBV11-2 and TRBJ2-7, with a tentative D call TRBD1 (5 bases). There are 11 residues in the CDR3. CDR1 SGHAT and CDR2 FQNNGV come from the germline V gene. V was shortened by 1 base and J by 13 bases, with 11 bases between the two germline ends. In nucleotides, the CDR3 is TGTGCCAGCAGCTTAGGGGGCCCACACTACTTC. It is translated as CASSLGGPHYF.

In its sample, this clonotype was seen a few times. The chain is built from TRBV6-2 or TRBV6-3 and TRBJ1-5; D remains unclear. The V end lost 6 bases, the J end lost 8 bases, and 17 bases lay between the germline ends. The CDR3 consists of 14 residues. From germline, CDR1 is MNHEY and CDR2 SVGEGT. CDR3 bases: TGTGCCAGCAGGGAACAGAGGGCTGGCGAGCCCCAGCATTTT. The encoded protein is CASREQRAGEPQHF.

The rearrangement links TRBV18 to TRBJ1-1; 7 bases map to TRBD1. CDR1 KGHSH and CDR2 LQKENI come from the germline V gene. The length of the CDR3 is 14 residues. The V gene end was trimmed by 4 bases and the J gene end by 3 bases; junction bases not matched to a gene: 5. CDR3 in DNA: TGTGCCAGCTCACGCGGAACAGGGGACACTGAAGCTTTCTTT. Amino acid sequence: CASSRGTGDTEAFF.

V gene TRBV7-9 combines with J gene TRBJ1-4, with 9 bases matching TRBD1. V was pared by 5 bases and J by 2 bases, with 6 bases of the junction left unmatched. Germline CDR1 is SEHNR and CDR2 is FQNEAQ (reference sequence). The CDR3 is 16 amino acids. CDR3 in DNA: TGTGCCAGCAGCATCGGACAGGGGAGGACTAATGAAAAACTGTTTTTT. Its protein is CASSIGQGRTNEKLFF. Using reference TRBV7-9 and TRBJ1-4 for the parts outside the CDR3, the full variable domain is DTGVSQNPRHKITKRGQNVTFRCDPISEHNRLYWYRQTLGQGPEFLTYFQNEAQLEKSRLLSDRFSAERPKGSFSTLEIQRTEQGDSAMYLCASSIGQGRTNEKLFFGSGTQLSVL.

This clonotype has at least ten counts. This chain connects TRBV29-1 to TRBJ1-1, with 10 bases identical to TRBD1. The CDR3 has 14 residues. V gave up 1 base and J gave up 6 bases; unmatched junction bases: 5. CDR1 is SQVTM and CDR2 is ANQGSEA in the germline V gene. The CDR3 DNA is TGCAGCGTTGAAGGAGGACAGGGGGTAGCTGAAGCTTTCTTT. Protein product: CSVEGGQGVAEAFF.

The sample holds a few counts of this clonotype. Here the CDR3 reads CRAQGDYGYTF. The DNA for the CDR3 is TGCAGGGCACAGGGCGACTATGGCTACACCTTC. This chain connects TRBV20-1 to TRBJ1-2, with D possibly being TRBD1 (6 bases). The germline CDR1 and CDR2 sequences are DFQATT and SNEGSKA (reference sequence). The CDR3 runs 11 residues.

The CDR3 DNA is TGTGCCAGCAGTCTAGGACTACCCAGCACAGATACGCAGTATTTT. It is translated as CASSLGLPSTDTQYF. The V call is TRBV6-1, the J call TRBJ2-3; tentative D call: TRBD2 (6 bases). This CDR3 has 15 residues. The germline V gene has CDR1 MNHNS and CDR2 SASEGT. V lost 5 bases, J lost 0 bases, and 12 bases lay in between.

In its sample, this clonotype was seen a few times. The chain has TRBV15 and TRBJ2-3; no definite D call. Trimming took 0 bases from V and 5 from J, leaving 6 bases between them. This CDR3 has 13 amino acids. From germline, CDR1 is LNHNV and CDR2 YYDKDF (reference sequence). The CDR3 nucleotides are TGTGCCACCAGCAGAGATCAGGTAGATACGCAGTATTTT. Its translation is CATSRDQVDTQYF.

This clonotype was recorded a few times. V usage is TRBV20-1 and J usage is TRBJ2-5; D is perhaps TRBD1 (5 bases). The CDR3 is 13 amino acids. V was cut by 1 base and J by 6 bases, with 12 bases left in between. CDR1 is DFQATT, CDR2 SNEGSKA, per germline (reference sequence). The CDR3: CSARAAGIQTQYF. The CDR3 DNA is TGCAGTGCTAGAGCCGCAGGGATCCAGACCCAGTACTTC.

This clonotype was seen repeatedly, ten times or more. CDR3 region: CASRDSGTLQETQYF. Written as DNA, the CDR3 is TGTGCCAGCAGGGATAGCGGGACCTTACAAGAGACCCAGTACTTC. The chain uses TRBV2 and TRBJ2-5; 8 bases line up with TRBD2. The germline V gene encodes CDR1 SNHLY and CDR2 FYNNEI. Trimming removed 6 bases from V and 2 bases from J; junction bases left unmatched: 8. CDR3 length equals 15 residues.

This clonotype has more than one count but fewer than ten. The CDR3 sequence is CASSKGAGANQPQHF. CDR3 in DNA: TGTGCCAGCAGTAAAGGGGCAGGGGCGAATCAGCCCCAGCATTTT. The chain carries TRBV6-1 and TRBJ1-5, with D maybe TRBD1 (6 bases). The germline CDR1 and CDR2 sequences are MNHNS and SASEGT. This CDR3 contains 15 residues. V dropped 5 bases and J dropped 4 bases, with 15 bases sitting between them.

This chain joins TRBV12-3 or TRBV12-4 and TRBJ2-7, with D perhaps given as TRBD1 or TRBD2 (6 bases each). CDR3 size: 14 residues. Trimming took off 2 bases at V and 4 bases at J, with 12 bases between the two ends. CDR3 loop: CASSLWGAEYEQYF. The CDR3 DNA follows: TGTGCCAGCAGTTTATGGGGGGCTGAATACGAGCAGTACTTC.

This clonotype was observed a handful of times. The V and J genes are TRBV6-2 or TRBV6-3 and TRBJ2-7; the D is unclear. Germline V gives CDR1 MNHEY, CDR2 SVGEGT. V gave up 6 bases and J gave up 1 base, with 16 bases separating them. The CDR3 sequence is 15 residues long. The CDR3 loop is CASSWSSFGSYEQYF. In DNA, the CDR3 is TGTGCCAGCAGCTGGAGTTCGTTTGGTTCCTACGAGCAGTACTTC.